These 14 T cell receptor beta chains share one sample of origin, sequenced in a study of human T cells and chemical hapten exposure. Time point given: patch test 1, 2 weeks after DPC sensitization. Treatment specified: therapeutic diphenylcyclopropenone sensitization with weekly scalp DPC. Via MiXCR, TCRdb re-called the RACE reads, giving one row per CDR3 protein. The sample lists some 110,000 distinct CDR3 sequences, 9.5% to 13% seen once, with approximately 1.4% in the top ten. Sample: whole blood, taken in connection with sensitization to the hapten diphenylcyclopropenone (DPC). These receptors all come from a woman between 45 and 65 years old with alopecia areata. Some clones in this sample may be carry-over from other donors' samples.

Only a few counts were recorded for this clonotype. The gene calls are TRBV14 and TRBJ2-7; D not resolved. Between the trimmed V and J ends, which lost 1 base and 11 bases, there was a span of 9 bases. The CDR3 contains 11 residues. In germline, CDR1 is SGHDN, CDR2 FVKESK. In nucleotides, the CDR3 is TGTGCCAGCAGCCAAGGAACCGGCAAGTACTTC. Translated, it gives CASSQGTGKYF.

The sample holds many counts of this clonotype. V and J are TRBV2 and TRBJ2-3, with D unresolved. Trimming took off 2 bases at V and 4 bases at J, with 4 bases between the two ends. This CDR3 contains 12 residues. Germline CDR1 SNHLY, CDR2 FYNNEI. The CDR3 spells CASSETADTQYF. For the CDR3, the DNA is TGTGCCAGCAGTGAAACGGCAGATACGCAGTATTTT.

This clonotype came up a few times. This chain joins TRBV18 and TRBJ2-7; D unclear. The germline V and J ends were trimmed by 0 bases and 7 bases, with 16 bases remaining between them. Germline V gene data show CDR1 as KGHSH and CDR2 as LQKENI. This CDR3 comprises 15 residues. The CDR3 region is CASSPPGKESAEQYF. The CDR3 region has the DNA TGTGCCAGCTCACCACCAGGCAAAGAGAGCGCAGAGCAGTACTTC. The full variable domain, with the rest looked up from reference TRBV18 and TRBJ2-7, is NAGVMQNPRHLVRRRGQEARLRCSPMKGHSHVYWYRQLPEEGLKFMVYLQKENIIDESGMPKERFSAEFPKEGPSILRIQQVVRGDSAAYFCASSPPGKESAEQYFGPGTRLTVT.

The rearrangement links TRBV5-1 to TRBJ2-7, with a weak D call TRBD1 (7 bases). With 4 bases removed from V and 2 bases from J, the gap between germline ends came to 13 bases. Per germline, CDR1 SGHRS and CDR2 YFSETQ. This CDR3 has 14 amino acids. CDR3 in amino acids: CASSEPGGTYEQYF. In DNA, the CDR3 is TGCGCCAGCAGCGAACCAGGGGGGACCTACGAGCAGTACTTC.

The chain uses TRBV20-1 and TRBJ2-1; TRBD2 agrees at 9 bases. The CDR3 loop spans 16 amino acids. The germline V gene encodes CDR1 DFQATT and CDR2 SNEGSKA (reference sequence). V lost 5 bases to trimming and J lost 0 bases; unmatched junction nucleotides: 8. CDR3 coding DNA: TGCAGTGCTCGACCGAGACTAGCGGTCTCCTACAATGAGCAGTTCTTC. Protein product: CSARPRLAVSYNEQFF.

This clonotype came up once. The chain couples TRBV28 to TRBJ2-3, with D unclear. CDR1 is MDHEN and CDR2 is SYDVKM in the germline V gene. Trimming left V 8 bases short and J 4 bases short, with 10 bases between. CDR3 length: 12 residues. The CDR3 protein is CASSVFPDTQYF. The DNA for the CDR3 is TGTGCCAGCTCCGTGTTTCCAGATACGCAGTATTTT.

Many counts were recorded for this clonotype. The chain couples TRBV7-9 to TRBJ1-5; D not resolved. The CDR3 length is 15 residues. The germline V gene has CDR1 SEHNR and CDR2 FQNEAQ (reference sequence). V lost 1 base, J lost 2 bases, and 9 bases lay in between. The CDR3 protein is CASSLGGNGNQPQHF. Here the CDR3 DNA reads TGTGCCAGCAGCTTAGGAGGGAACGGCAATCAGCCCCAGCATTTT. The complete variable domain, with remaining parts taken from reference TRBV7-9 and TRBJ1-5, reads DTGVSQNPRHKITKRGQNVTFRCDPISEHNRLYWYRQTLGQGPEFLTYFQNEAQLEKSRLLSDRFSAERPKGSFSTLEIQRTEQGDSAMYLCASSLGGNGNQPQHFGDGTRLSIL.

The chain uses TRBV28 and TRBJ2-5; D perhaps matches TRBD1 (6 bases). Trimming pared 8 bases from V and 5 bases from J, leaving 15 bases between. The germline V gene encodes CDR1 MDHEN and CDR2 SYDVKM. The CDR3 sequence is 13 residues long. The CDR3 nucleotides read TGTGCCAGCCTTGCGGACAGCGCCGAGACCCAGTACTTC. It specifies CASLADSAETQYF.

The CDR3 here is CASSYSWGSNQPQHF. The DNA for the CDR3 is TGTGCCAGCAGTTACTCCTGGGGAAGCAATCAGCCCCAGCATTTT. V usage is TRBV6-5 and J usage is TRBJ1-5; D call uncertain. This CDR3 contains 15 residues. Germline loops: CDR1 MNHEY, CDR2 SVGAGI. V lost 0 bases and J 1 base, leaving 7 bases between the germline ends.

This clonotype occurred a few times. V usage is TRBV4-2 and J usage is TRBJ2-5, with unresolved D. CDR1 and CDR2 from the germline V gene are LGHNA and YNFKEQ. The CDR3 is made up of 13 amino acids. Deletions cut 4 bases from V and 3 bases from J, with 9 bases between. CDR3 in amino acids: CASSPTGEETQYF. The CDR3 region has the DNA TGTGCCAGCAGCCCGACTGGAGAAGAGACCCAGTACTTC.

The V gene is TRBV28, the J gene TRBJ2-1; D might be TRBD2 (5 bases). The CDR3 totals 14 residues. Trimming shortened V by 5 bases and J by 3 bases, and 11 bases separated the two germline ends. Germline CDR1 is MDHEN and CDR2 is SYDVKM. The CDR3 loop reads CASSIHTSYNEQFF. CDR3 DNA: TGTGCCAGCAGTATCCATACTAGCTACAATGAGCAGTTCTTC.

Ten or more counts support this clonotype. The rearrangement joins TRBV29-1 to TRBJ2-3; 9 bases are a match to TRBD2. V shed 4 bases and J 4 bases; nucleotides not matched to a gene: 15. Per the germline V gene, CDR1 is SQVTM and CDR2 is ANQGSEA. CDR3 size: 17 residues. The CDR3 spells CSVAAGGFLVSADTQYF. The CDR3 nucleotides read TGCAGCGTTGCAGCGGGGGGTTTTCTGGTTTCGGCAGATACGCAGTATTTT.

This clonotype occurred a few times. The chain links TRBV10-3 to TRBJ2-6; possibly TRBD1 for D (6 bases). Germline lookup yields CDR1 ENHRY and CDR2 SYGVKD. The CDR3 totals 13 residues. Trimming stripped 8 bases from V and 2 bases from J, with 7 bases between. The DNA of the CDR3 is TGTGCCATCGAGGGGGCTGGGGCCAACGTCCTGACTTTC. This gives the protein CAIEGAGANVLTF.

This clonotype was observed a handful of times. The chain links TRBV11-2 to TRBJ2-7; tentative D call: TRBD2 (6 bases). This CDR3 spans 13 amino acids. CDR1 is SGHAT and CDR2 is FQNNGV in the germline V gene. The V end was cut by 5 bases, the J end by 12 bases, with 20 bases between. This CDR3 reads CASSRRGQGLLYF. The CDR3 nucleotides are TGTGCCAGCAGCCGACGAGGGCAGGGACTTTTGTACTTC.